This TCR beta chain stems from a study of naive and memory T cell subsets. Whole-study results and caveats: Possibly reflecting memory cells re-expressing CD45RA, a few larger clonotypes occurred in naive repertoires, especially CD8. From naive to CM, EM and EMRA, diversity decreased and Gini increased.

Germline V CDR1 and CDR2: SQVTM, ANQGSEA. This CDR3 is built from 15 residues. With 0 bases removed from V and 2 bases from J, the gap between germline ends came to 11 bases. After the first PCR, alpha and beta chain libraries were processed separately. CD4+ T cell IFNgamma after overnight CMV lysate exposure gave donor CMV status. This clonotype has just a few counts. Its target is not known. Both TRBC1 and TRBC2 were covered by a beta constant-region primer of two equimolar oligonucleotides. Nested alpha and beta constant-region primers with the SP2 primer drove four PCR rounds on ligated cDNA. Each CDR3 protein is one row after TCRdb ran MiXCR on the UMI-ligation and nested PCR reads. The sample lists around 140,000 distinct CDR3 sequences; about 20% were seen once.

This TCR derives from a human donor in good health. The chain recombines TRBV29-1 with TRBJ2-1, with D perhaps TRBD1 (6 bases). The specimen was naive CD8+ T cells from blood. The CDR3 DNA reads TGCAGCGTTGAAGACCCGGGACAAACCTACAATGAGCAGTTCTTC. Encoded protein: CSVEDPGQTYNEQFF.